Sequencing of this T cell receptor beta chain was carried out in a study of T cells in Graves' hyperthyroidism and ophthalmopathy. This clonotype has a handful of counts. Its antigen is unknown. Overall study findings and caveats: Ophthalmopathy could be told apart from stable hyperthyroidism with a 13 V-J model.

Hyperthyroidism of Graves' type that showed no ophthalmopathy progression within 18 months was stable. The CDR3 extends over 20 amino acids. The V segment lost 0 bases and the J segment 2 bases; nucleotides outside the gene matches: 14. CDR1 and CDR2 (germline): LGHNA, YSLEER. TCR beta CDR3 region amplification was performed from RNA transcripts. Researchers ran a first-round RT-PCR on the TCR CDR3 using the HTBI primer set. TCRdb processed the multiplex PCR reads anew with MiXCR; each CDR3 protein has one entry. Of hundreds of thousands of distinct CDR3 sequences in the sample, more than 15% were seen once.

The chain uses TRBV4-3 and TRBJ2-3; 10 bases line up with TRBD2. Sequencing was performed on blood. The sequence derives from a woman under 30 with Graves' hyperthyroidism. This CDR3 is CASSQDGVASGGSTTDTQYF. CDR3 coding DNA: TGCGCCAGCAGCCAAGATGGTGTAGCTAGCGGGGGTTCCACCACAGATACGCAGTATTTT.